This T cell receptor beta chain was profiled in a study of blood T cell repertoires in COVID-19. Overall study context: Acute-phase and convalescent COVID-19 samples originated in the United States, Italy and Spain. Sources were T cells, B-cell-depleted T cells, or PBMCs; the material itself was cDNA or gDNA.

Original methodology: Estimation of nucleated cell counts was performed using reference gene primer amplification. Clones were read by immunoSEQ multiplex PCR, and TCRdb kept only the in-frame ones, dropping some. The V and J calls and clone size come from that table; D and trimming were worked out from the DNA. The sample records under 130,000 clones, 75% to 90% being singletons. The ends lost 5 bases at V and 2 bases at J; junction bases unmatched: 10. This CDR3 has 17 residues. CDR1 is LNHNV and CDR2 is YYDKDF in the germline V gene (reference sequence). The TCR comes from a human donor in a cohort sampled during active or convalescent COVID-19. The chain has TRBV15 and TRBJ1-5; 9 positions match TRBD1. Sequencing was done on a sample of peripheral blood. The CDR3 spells CATSSSGQGRGNQPQHF. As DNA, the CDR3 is TGTGCCACCAGCTCGTCGGGACAGGGAAGGGGCAATCAGCCCCAGCATTTT.